The 31 T cell receptor beta chains below come from one sample, sequenced in a study of blood T cell repertoires in COVID-19. Profiling relied on immunoSEQ multiplex PCR, and the TCRdb table lists in-frame clones only, not all of them. The sample consists of about 330,000 clones, about 90% of them appearing once. Material for sequencing was PBMCs or T cells enriched from blood (not recorded which). All receptors derive from a woman in her 30s who had recovered from COVID-19.

This chain uses TRBV15 with TRBJ1-1; D is unclear. V lost 2 bases, J lost 2 bases, and 9 bases lay in between. Germline assignment: CDR1 LNHNV and CDR2 YYDKDF (reference sequence). The CDR3 totals 14 residues. CDR3 nucleotides: TGTGCCACCAGCAGACTTACAAGTAACACTGAAGCTTTCTTT. Translation: CATSRLTSNTEAFF.

This clone was seen only a few times. The chain combines TRBV19 with TRBJ1-1, with 9 bases identical to TRBD1. The CDR3 has 13 residues. V shed 10 bases and J 4 bases; nucleotides not matched to a gene: 7. Germline V gene data show CDR1 as LNHDA and CDR2 as SQIVND (reference sequence). CDR3: CATSNRGLTEAFF. In DNA, the CDR3 is TGTGCCACCTCGAACAGGGGGCTCACTGAAGCTTTCTTT.

The V gene is TRBV10-3, the J gene TRBJ1-1, with D possibly matching TRBD1 (6 bases). The V and J ends lost 3 bases and 5 bases respectively, with 10 bases between them. Germline V gene sequence: CDR1 ENHRY, CDR2 SYGVKD. This CDR3 is 13 amino acids long. In DNA, the CDR3 is TGTGCCATCAGTGAACAGGGTGATACTGAAGCTTTCTTT. Protein: CAISEQGDTEAFF.

The chain is built from TRBV7-2 and TRBJ1-2; D perhaps matches TRBD1 (6 bases). Germline V gene data show CDR1 as SGHTA and CDR2 as FQGNSA. The ends were cut back, 5 bases at V and 6 bases at J, with 10 bases in the middle. CDR3 length: 12 residues. The DNA for the CDR3 is TGTGCCAGCAGCCAGCAGGGGAATGGCTACACCTTC. It specifies CASSQQGNGYTF.

DNA of the CDR3: TGTGCCACCAGTGCGACAGGGGGCGACGAGCAGTACTTC. It translates to CATSATGGDEQYF. The chain uses TRBV15 and TRBJ2-7, with 10 bases aligning to TRBD1. The CDR3 contains 13 residues. Germline trimming cut 6 bases from V and 5 bases from J; bases unmatched to any gene: 4. CDR1 is LNHNV and CDR2 is YYDKDF in the germline V gene (reference sequence).

The J gene is TRBJ2-7, the V gene TRBV10-3; D not certain. The CDR3 consists of 13 residues. V dropped 2 bases and J dropped 3 bases, with 8 bases sitting between them. CDR1 ENHRY and CDR2 SYGVKD come from the germline V gene. The CDR3 DNA is TGTGCCATCAGTGAGGCCAGGAACTACGAGCAGTACTTC. This sequence encodes CAISEARNYEQYF.

The CDR3 sequence is CASSPDTGSHYGYTF. CDR3 DNA sequence: TGTGCCAGCAGCCCAGACACAGGATCCCACTATGGCTACACCTTC. This chain links TRBV7-9 with TRBJ1-2, with a tentative D call TRBD1 (5 bases). This CDR3 region has 15 residues. V was shortened by 5 bases and J by 3 bases, with 16 bases between the two germline ends. The germline gives CDR1 SEHNR, CDR2 FQNEAQ (reference sequence).

The rearrangement links TRBV11-2 to TRBJ2-3, with D possibly TRBD2 on 6 matching bases. V was clipped by 0 bases and J by 4 bases, with 11 bases between them. The CDR3 sequence is 15 residues long. CDR1 and CDR2 (germline): SGHAT, FQNNGV. The CDR3 coding sequence is TGTGCCAGCAGCTTAGACGTAGGAGGGGCAGATACGCAGTATTTT. Translation: CASSLDVGGADTQYF.

The sample holds a few counts of this clone. The V call is TRBV6-6, the J call TRBJ1-5; possibly TRBD1 for D (5 bases). Germline CDR1 and CDR2: MNHNY and SVGAGI (reference sequence). V lost 2 bases and J 4 bases, leaving 6 bases between the germline ends. This CDR3 region has 13 residues. The CDR3 loop reads CASSYRGNQPQHF. In DNA form, the CDR3 reads TGTGCCAGCAGTTACCGGGGGAATCAGCCCCAGCATTTT.

The chain's CDR3 is CASSSRQGDTGELFF. The CDR3 DNA reads TGCGCCAGCAGCTCCCGCCAGGGCGACACCGGGGAGCTGTTTTTT. This sequence joins TRBV5-1 and TRBJ2-2, with a possible D match to TRBD1 (5 bases). The CDR3 sequence is 15 residues long. Trimming pared 3 bases from V and 3 bases from J, leaving 12 bases between. Germline V gene sequence: CDR1 SGHRS, CDR2 YFSETQ.

This sequence joins TRBV6-1 and TRBJ1-1, with 8 nucleotides matching TRBD1. After removal of 0 bases from V and 4 bases from J, the junction contained 16 bases not matched to a gene. Per germline, CDR1 MNHNS and CDR2 SASEGT. This CDR3 spans 19 amino acids. The CDR3 bases are TGTGCCAGCAGTGAAGCTTGGTGGACAGGGAGGCGGACCGGCACTGAAGCTTTCTTT. Its translation is CASSEAWWTGRRTGTEAFF.

V and J are TRBV7-2 and TRBJ1-1, with D perhaps TRBD1 (5 bases). V was clipped by 5 bases and J by 7 bases, with 11 bases between them. This CDR3 is built from 12 residues. Per the germline V gene, CDR1 is SGHTA and CDR2 is FQGNSA. The CDR3 DNA reads as TGTGCCAGCAGCCGAGCGGGGCGTGAAGCTTTCTTT. It codes for CASSRAGREAFF. Variable domain in full (rest from reference TRBV7-2 and TRBJ1-1): GAGVSQSPSNKVTEKGKDVELRCDPISGHTALYWYRQSLGQGLEFLIYFQGNSAPDKSGLPSDRFSAERTGGSVSTLTIQRTQQEDSAVYLCASSRAGREAFFGQGTRLTVV.

The chain carries TRBV11-1 and TRBJ1-3; D gene ambiguous. The V end was cut by 4 bases, the J end by 0 bases, with 7 bases between. Germline V CDR1 and CDR2: SGHAT, FQDESV (reference sequence). This CDR3 has 14 amino acids. In nucleotides, the CDR3 is TGTGCCAGCAGCTACAGCTTCTCTGGAAACACCATATATTTT. It translates to CASSYSFSGNTIYF.

This chain uses TRBV19 with TRBJ2-1, with TRBD2 matching 13 bases. The CDR3 is made up of 15 amino acids. CDR1 LNHDA and CDR2 SQIVND come from the germline V gene (reference sequence). V shed 4 bases, J shed 9 bases, and the junction held 6 bases outside the gene matches. The CDR3 reads CASSTTSGGAAEQFF. The DNA of the CDR3 is TGTGCCAGTAGTACCACTAGCGGGGGGGCGGCTGAGCAGTTCTTC. Full variable domain (outside the CDR3, taken from reference TRBV19 and TRBJ2-1): DGGITQSPKYLFRKEGQNVTLSCEQNLNHDAMYWYRQDPGQGLRLIYYSQIVNDFQKGDIAEGYSVSREKKESFPLTVTSAQKNPTAFYLCASSTTSGGAAEQFFGPGTRLTVL.

The chain recombines TRBV7-3 with TRBJ1-2; 8 bases match TRBD1. The length of the CDR3 is 13 residues. Germline CDR1 and CDR2: SGHTA and FQGTGA. The ends lost 5 bases at V and 8 bases at J; junction bases unmatched: 7. CDR3 in amino acids: CASSHQGARGYTF. CDR3 coding DNA: TGTGCCAGCAGCCACCAGGGGGCGCGGGGCTACACCTTC.

This chain joins TRBV3-1 (or the pseudogene TRBV3-2) and TRBJ1-1; maybe TRBD1 (5 bases). Germline V gene data show CDR1 as LGHDT and CDR2 as YNNKEL (reference sequence). Trimming stripped 1 base from V and 2 bases from J, with 11 bases between. The CDR3 is 15 amino acids. The CDR3: CASSQVTDPNTEAFF. The CDR3 DNA sequence: TGTGCCAGCAGCCAAGTGACAGACCCCAACACTGAAGCTTTCTTT.

The genes are TRBV28 and TRBJ1-6; TRBD1 might be the D (5 bases). Trimming cost V 2 bases and J 10 bases, with 12 bases left between them. Looked up from germline, CDR1 is MDHEN and CDR2 is SYDVKM. The CDR3 contains 14 residues. The CDR3 nucleotides read TGTGCCAGCAGTTTAGGCGGGGCGCGCTCACCCCTCCACTTT. This codes for CASSLGGARSPLHF.

The CDR3 bases are TGTGCCAGCAGCCAAGAACAGGGCTCAACTAATGAAAAACTGTTTTTT. Encoded protein: CASSQEQGSTNEKLFF. The chain carries TRBV3-1 (or the pseudogene TRBV3-2) and TRBJ1-4; TRBD1 is a possible D gene (6 bases). Trimming shortened V by 0 bases and J by 0 bases, and 8 bases separated the two germline ends. Germline assignment: CDR1 LGHDT and CDR2 YNNKEL (reference sequence). The CDR3 spans 16 residues.

V is TRBV28 and J is TRBJ2-1, with TRBD2 identical over 8 bases. The V segment lost 6 bases and the J segment 0 bases; nucleotides outside the gene matches: 4. This CDR3 contains 15 residues. The germline V gene has CDR1 MDHEN and CDR2 SYDVKM. The CDR3 loop reads CASRRGGSSYNEQFF. CDR3 coding DNA: TGTGCCAGCAGGCGCGGGGGGAGCTCCTACAATGAGCAGTTCTTC. Looking up the rest from reference TRBV28 and TRBJ2-1 gives the full variable domain: DVKVTQSSRYLVKRTGEKVFLECVQDMDHENMFWYRQDPGLGLRLIYFSYDVKMKEKGDIPEGYSVSREKKERFSLILESASTNQTSMYLCASRRGGSSYNEQFFGPGTRLTVL.

The CDR3 DNA reads as TGTGCCAGCAGTGACCTGACAGGGATGAACACCGGGGAGCTGTTTTTT. It codes for CASSDLTGMNTGELFF. V and J are TRBV2 and TRBJ2-2; TRBD1 matches at 7 bases. The germline V gene has CDR1 SNHLY and CDR2 FYNNEI. V shed 3 bases, J shed 1 base, and the junction held 5 bases outside the gene matches. CDR3 length: 16 residues.

The CDR3 spells CASSGATHTEAFF. In DNA, the CDR3 is TGCGCCAGCAGCGGGGCCACCCACACTGAAGCTTTCTTT. The chain carries TRBV4-3 and TRBJ1-1; weak D call: TRBD1 (5 bases). Germline lookup yields CDR1 LGHNA and CDR2 YSLEER. V was pared by 5 bases and J by 3 bases, with 10 bases between. CDR3 length: 13 residues.

This clone came up once. The rearrangement links TRBV11-2 to TRBJ1-5; 10 bases fit TRBD1. The CDR3 totals 15 residues. CDR1 is SGHAT and CDR2 is FQNNGV in the germline V gene. After removal of 6 bases from V and 11 bases from J, the junction contained 13 bases not matched to a gene. The CDR3 spells CASSPIGQGGEAQHF. CDR3 coding DNA: TGTGCCAGCAGTCCGATCGGACAGGGGGGGGAGGCCCAGCATTTT.

J is TRBJ1-1 and V is TRBV5-1; TRBD1 matches at 12 bases. There are 17 residues in the CDR3. CDR1 is SGHRS and CDR2 is YFSETQ in the germline V gene. V lost 0 bases and J lost 3; bases outside the gene matches: 6. Written as DNA, the CDR3 is TGCGCCAGCAGCTTGGACGGGACAGGGGGCTGGGACACTGAAGCTTTCTTT. This encodes CASSLDGTGGWDTEAFF.

The chain has TRBV11-2 and TRBJ2-1; D is unresolved. The V gene lost 5 bases and the J gene lost 10 bases, with 9 bases spanning the gap. CDR1 is SGHAT, CDR2 FQNNGV, per germline. The CDR3 runs to 11 residues. CDR3 sequence (DNA): TGTGCCAGCAGCCCCCGGCGGGAGCAGTTCTTC. Encoded protein: CASSPRREQFF.

This clone occurred a few times. This chain uses TRBV14 with TRBJ1-1; TRBD1 matches at 10 bases. CDR1 is SGHDN, CDR2 FVKESK, per germline. The CDR3 extends over 14 amino acids. With 4 bases clipped from V and 4 bases from J, the junction kept 3 bases outside the gene matches. The CDR3 region is CASSRDRGGTEAFF. In nucleotides, the CDR3 is TGTGCCAGCAGCCGGGACAGGGGAGGCACTGAAGCTTTCTTT.

The rearrangement uses TRBV6-6 and TRBJ1-5, with 9 bases matching TRBD1. Germline trimming cut 9 bases from V and 4 bases from J; bases unmatched to any gene: 10. The CDR3 has 15 residues. CDR1 and CDR2 from the germline V gene are MNHNY and SVGAGI (reference sequence). CDR3 in DNA: TGTGCCAGTAGACGCGGGACAGGGAATAATCAGCCCCAGCATTTT. Protein: CASRRGTGNNQPQHF.

The chain is built from TRBV4-3 and TRBJ1-1; the match to TRBD1 covers 7 bases. V was clipped by 4 bases and J by 6 bases; unmatched bases: 8. This CDR3 has 14 amino acids. CDR1 is LGHNA, CDR2 YSLEER, per germline. CDR3 sequence: CASSPQGGKPEAFF. The CDR3 coding sequence is TGCGCCAGCAGCCCGCAGGGGGGAAAGCCTGAAGCTTTCTTT.

The V gene is TRBV14, the J gene TRBJ1-3; 7 nucleotides match TRBD1. This CDR3 spans 16 amino acids. V shed 4 bases, J shed 0 bases, and the junction held 6 bases outside the gene matches. Germline values: CDR1 SGHDN, CDR2 FVKESK. The CDR3 coding sequence is TGTGCCAGCAGCCGATACAGGGGTGGCTCTGGAAACACCATATATTTT. The encoded protein is CASSRYRGGSGNTIYF.

V usage is TRBV19 and J usage is TRBJ1-3, with D hard to call. V lost 5 bases to trimming and J lost 8 bases, with 10 bases between them. CDR1 is LNHDA and CDR2 is SQIVND in the germline V gene (reference sequence). The CDR3 has 12 residues. CDR3 sequence reads: CASSSKGDTIYF. The DNA for the CDR3 is TGTGCCAGTAGTTCCAAGGGAGACACCATATATTTT.

The chain is built from TRBV27 and TRBJ2-7; a possible D gene is TRBD2 (5 bases). In germline, CDR1 is MNHEY, CDR2 SMNVEV (reference sequence). There are 16 residues in the CDR3. The germline V and J ends were trimmed by 3 bases and 0 bases, with 15 bases remaining between them. CDR3 protein: CASSFVASLSSYEQYF. For the CDR3, the DNA is TGTGCCAGCAGTTTTGTTGCTAGCCTTAGCTCCTACGAGCAGTACTTC.

About this clone: Relative to the germline gene, one junction end is altered; a read error may explain this. The rearrangement links TRBV11-3 to TRBJ1-6; D gene unclear. In germline, CDR1 is SGHNT, CDR2 YENEEA. This CDR3 has 10 residues. The CDR3 protein is CASSFLPLHF. CDR3 bases: TGTGCCAGCAGTTTTTTACCACTTCATTTT.